Listed below are T cell receptor beta chains from one sample, sequenced in a study of shared clonotypes between healthy human individuals. TCRdb keeps only in-frame clones here, not all; method: immunoSEQ multiplex PCR. The repertoire holds over a million clones, with roughly 96% as singletons. Source material: naive CD4+ T cells sorted from blood. The source of these receptors is a man younger than 45 in good health. CDR3s include the opening cysteine and the closing phenylalanine or tryptophan. A D gene is named only where the DNA matches it firmly. Where a row states a size, it is once, few, many or the class of an expanded clone; other rows omit it.

V gene,D gene,J gene,clone size,CDR3 DNA,CDR3 protein
TRBV5-1,TRBD2,TRBJ2-1,-,TGCGCCAGCAACCCCCCCCGACTAGCGGGATCGTTGTGGGGTTCCTACAATGAGCAGTTCTTC,CASNPPRLAGSLWGSYNEQFF
TRBV30,TRBD1,TRBJ1-1,-,TGTGCCTGGAGCCGACAGGGGAACACTGAAGCTTTCTTT,CAWSRQGNTEAFF
TRBV28,-,TRBJ2-7,-,TGTGCCAGCAGCCCCATGGGGGCAACCACCTACGAGCAGTACTTC,CASSPMGATTYEQYF
TRBV29-1,-,TRBJ1-2,once,TGCAGCGTTGAAGGGGGTCATGGCTACACCTTC,CSVEGGHGYTF
TRBV5-1,TRBD2,TRBJ2-7,-,TGCGCCAGCCAGGGACTAGCGGGAGAGTCCCACGAGCAGTACTTC,CASQGLAGESHEQYF
TRBV5-1,TRBD2,TRBJ2-2,-,TGCGCCAGCAGCCCCTTAGGAGCGGGAGCTCGTACCGGGGAGCTGTTTTTT,CASSPLGAGARTGELFF
TRBV19,TRBD1,TRBJ2-5,-,TGTGCCAGTAGCACCAACCGGGACAGCCAAGAGACCCAGTACTTC,CASSTNRDSQETQYF
TRBV27,TRBD2,TRBJ2-3,-,TGTGCCAGCAGCCTCCGGACTAGCGGGAGGGTAGGGGATACGCAGTATTTT,CASSLRTSGRVGDTQYF
TRBV19,-,TRBJ2-7,-,TGTGCCAGTACCCCTGATAGAGGCTACGAGCAGTACTTC,CASTPDRGYEQYF
TRBV30,TRBD2,TRBJ2-2,-,TGTGCCTGGACTAAACTAGGGACTAGCGGACTTACGACCGGGGAGCTGTTTTTT,CAWTKLGTSGLTTGELFF
TRBV19,-,TRBJ2-7,-,TGTGCCAGTAGTACAGGATCCTACGAGCAGTACTTC,CASSTGSYEQYF
TRBV28,-,TRBJ2-7,-,TGTGCCAGCAGCCCCCAAGGCGAGCAGTACTTC,CASSPQGEQYF
TRBV5-5,-,TRBJ2-7,-,TGTGCCAGCAGCCTTGGACTAGGGGGGCACTACGAGCAGTACTTC,CASSLGLGGHYEQYF
TRBV5-5,TRBD1,TRBJ2-5,-,TGTGCCAGCAGCCCAACCGGGACAGGGCTAGAGACCCAGTACTTC,CASSPTGTGLETQYF
TRBV5-5,-,TRBJ2-2,-,TGTGCCAGCAGCTTAGAACAGCTAAACACCGGGGAGCTGTTTTTT,CASSLEQLNTGELFF
TRBV10-3,-,TRBJ1-1,-,TGTGCCATCAGTTCTACAGGGACGATGAACACTGAAGCTTTCTTT,CAISSTGTMNTEAFF
TRBV28,TRBD1,TRBJ1-2,-,TGTGCCAGCAGTGATAAGCTGGGACAGGGAGCGGGGGGCTACACCTTC,CASSDKLGQGAGGYTF
TRBV5-1,TRBD2,TRBJ2-2,-,TGCGCCAGCAGCTTGGACGGACTAGTCGTCGGGGAGCTGTTTTTT,CASSLDGLVVGELFF
TRBV28,-,TRBJ1-3,-,TGTGCCAGCAGTTTCGGCAGCAGCTCACCCACCATATATTTT,CASSFGSSSPTIYF
TRBV18,-,TRBJ1-1,-,TGTGCCAGCTCACCTTCCGGGGGGCTTGAAGCTGGGTTCTTT,CASSPSGGLEAGFF
TRBV7-9,TRBD2,TRBJ2-3,-,TGTGCCAGCAGCTCAGGACGGGGGGATTCCACAGATACGCAGTATTTT,CASSSGRGDSTDTQYF
TRBV5-4,-,TRBJ2-2,-,TGTGCCAGCAGACAAATCGGGGGCACCGGGGAGCTGTTTTTT,CASRQIGGTGELFF
TRBV28,TRBD2,TRBJ2-5,-,TGTGCCAGCCTTATGGCTAGCGGGAGGGCAGAGACCCAGTACTTC,CASLMASGRAETQYF
TRBV5-1,-,TRBJ2-7,-,TGCGCCAGCAGCGTCGAGGGGCTGGAACAGTACTTC,CASSVEGLEQYF
TRBV5-8,-,TRBJ2-3,-,TGTGCCAGCAGCTTTCGTTCGCCTACTTGGGGCACAGATACGCAGTATTTT,CASSFRSPTWGTDTQYF
TRBV19,-,TRBJ1-1,-,TGTGCCAGTAGTATAAGTAAAGGGAGAAGAACTGAAGCTTTCTTT,CASSISKGRRTEAFF
TRBV7-6,-,TRBJ2-6,-,TGTGCCAGCAGCTCCTTCCCTGGGGGTGGGGCCAACGTCCTGACTTTC,CASSSFPGGGANVLTF
TRBV5-1,TRBD1,TRBJ2-7,-,TGCGCCACTTCCCGGGACAGTTCCTACGAGCAGTACTTC,CATSRDSSYEQYF
TRBV28,-,TRBJ1-2,-,TGTGCCAGCAGTTTAAGGGGTGGTGGCTACACCTTC,CASSLRGGGYTF
TRBV5-1,-,TRBJ2-1,-,TGCGCCAGCAGCCTGGGACTGACCTACAATGAGCAGTTCTTC,CASSLGLTYNEQFF
TRBV28,TRBD1,TRBJ2-1,-,TGTGCCAGCAGGCCCCCGGGACAGGCCTACAATGAGCAGTTCTTC,CASRPPGQAYNEQFF
TRBV29-1,-,TRBJ2-7,-,TGCAGCGTTGGTTCTGGGGTCTACGAGCAGTACTTC,CSVGSGVYEQYF
TRBV29-1,-,TRBJ1-1,-,TGCAGCGTTGAGACTGGGGCTTTCTTT,CSVETGAFF
TRBV27,-,TRBJ2-1,-,TGTGCCAGCATGGCGGTCGCGGGAATCGCCTACAATGAGCAGTTCTTC,CASMAVAGIAYNEQFF
TRBV14,TRBD1,TRBJ2-2,-,TGTGCCAGCAGCCAAGTAGGACAGGGGGCCGTCACCGGGGAGCTGTTTTTT,CASSQVGQGAVTGELFF
TRBV27,-,TRBJ1-3,-,TGTGCCAGCAGTCAGAGGGGAATCTCTGGAAACACCATATATTTT,CASSQRGISGNTIYF
TRBV28,-,TRBJ1-2,-,TGTGCCAGCAGTTTCCCTGCCGGCTACACCTTC,CASSFPAGYTF
TRBV10-1,-,TRBJ1-5,-,TGCGCCAGCAGTGAGTCTGCCCAGGCGCCCCAGCATTTT,CASSESAQAPQHF
TRBV25-1,TRBD2,TRBJ2-5,-,TGTGCCAGCACCAGACTAGCGGGAGGGCCCGATGAGACCCAGTACTTC,CASTRLAGGPDETQYF
TRBV28,TRBD2,TRBJ2-7,-,TGTGCCAGCGGGACTAGCGGGAGACTATACGAGCAGTACTTC,CASGTSGRLYEQYF
TRBV6-5,-,TRBJ1-3,-,TGTGCCAGCAGTTACTCGTCGCAGAACGCTGGAAACACCATATATTTT,CASSYSSQNAGNTIYF
TRBV7-9,TRBD1,TRBJ2-7,-,TGTGCCAGCAGCTTGGGGGCAGGGGGCGGCGAGCAGTACTTC,CASSLGAGGGEQYF
TRBV5-1,TRBD2,TRBJ2-1,once,TGCGCCAGCAGCTTGACGGAACTAGCGGGGTACAATGAGCAGTTCTTC,CASSLTELAGYNEQFF
TRBV20-1,-,TRBJ1-2,few,TGCAGTGCTAGAGAACAGTATGGCTACACCTTC,CSAREQYGYTF
TRBV9,-,TRBJ2-1,-,TGTGCCAGCAGCACCGCGGGCTTACCGGGACGCAACGAGCAGTTCTTC,CASSTAGLPGRNEQFF
TRBV28,-,TRBJ2-2,-,TGTGCCAGCAGTTTATCCGGAAACACCGGGGAGCTGTTTTTT,CASSLSGNTGELFF
TRBV7-6,-,TRBJ1-1,-,TGTGCCAGCAGCTTAGGGGGGCAGACTGAAGCTTTCTTT,CASSLGGQTEAFF
TRBV23-1,-,TRBJ1-1,-,TGCGCCAGCAGTCAATCGAGAGGTTTTAAATACACTGAAGCTTTCTTT,CASSQSRGFKYTEAFF
TRBV7-9,TRBD1,TRBJ2-3,-,TGTGCCAGCAGCTTCTCGGGACAGGGGCTGCATTTT,CASSFSGQGLHF
TRBV9,-,TRBJ1-1,-,TGTGCCAGCAGCTTAATCGGGACTGCGAGCCCTGAAGCTTTCTTT,CASSLIGTASPEAFF
TRBV13,TRBD2,TRBJ2-5,-,TGTGCCAGCTCTGGACGGGGCCTAGCGGGCCTCCAAGAGACCCAGTACTTC,CASSGRGLAGLQETQYF
TRBV7-9,TRBD1,TRBJ1-4,-,TGTGCCAGCAGCGTCGGCAGGGGGCTCACTAATGAAAAACTGTTTTTT,CASSVGRGLTNEKLFF
TRBV19,TRBD2,TRBJ2-1,-,TGTGCCAGTAGGGGACTAGCGGGAGGGAAAGATGAGCAGTTCTTC,CASRGLAGGKDEQFF
TRBV19,-,TRBJ2-7,-,TGTGCCAGTAGTACTTCAAAAGGCTACGAGCAGTACTTC,CASSTSKGYEQYF
TRBV7-9,-,TRBJ2-3,-,TGTGCCAGCAGCTTGGGCAGGTACAGCACAGATACGCAGTATTTT,CASSLGRYSTDTQYF
TRBV6-5,-,TRBJ2-1,-,TGTGCCAGCAGTTATCTGCCGCGGCGGTCCTACAATGAGCAGTTCTTC,CASSYLPRRSYNEQFF
TRBV27,-,TRBJ2-3,-,TGTGCCAGCAGCGCCGCTGGGGTGGGCTACACAGATACGCAGTATTTT,CASSAAGVGYTDTQYF
TRBV27,-,TRBJ2-1,-,TGTGCCACCAAACCCGTTGGGTTCTACAATGAGCAGTTCTTC,CATKPVGFYNEQFF